The clone carrying this T cell receptor (beta chain) has a single count. What it binds is not known. This sample is drawn from a study of long-term antiretroviral therapy in people with HIV. Overall study results and limits: Patients on ART gained diversity, which nonetheless stayed below transplant donor controls.

The CDR3 is 16 amino acids. Unmatched junction bases numbered 8, after V lost 5 bases and J lost 4 bases. Germline V gene sequence: CDR1 SGHRS, CDR2 YFSETQ. It was version v3.0 of the immunoSEQ assay that was run at survey level. Only in-frame clones appear in the TCRdb table, and some are missing; sequencing was by immunoSEQ multiplex PCR. The data show tens of thousands of clones, roughly 87% seen once. The material sequenced was unsorted PBMCs, taken 2 years after starting antiretroviral therapy. This receptor was identified in a man aged 45 to 65 with HIV. The gene calls are TRBV5-1 and TRBJ2-3; 12 nucleotides agree with TRBD2. The CDR3 reads CASSPMTSGGADTQYF. The CDR3 DNA sequence: TGCGCCAGCAGTCCCATGACTAGCGGGGGTGCAGATACGCAGTATTTT. Full variable domain (outside the CDR3, taken from reference TRBV5-1 and TRBJ2-3): KAGVTQTPRYLIKTRGQQVTLSCSPISGHRSVSWYQQTPGQGLQFLFEYFSETQRNKGNFPGRFSGRQFSNSRSEMNVSTLELGDSALYLCASSPMTSGGADTQYFGPGTRLTVL.